The 7 T cell receptor beta chains below were found in one sample sequenced in a study of cytomegalovirus exposure and HLA in healthy donors. The PCR contained 60 Vbeta and 13 Jbeta primers. The repertoire was sequenced with immunoSEQ multiplex PCR; TCRdb's copy has only in-frame clones and lacks some. This table holds approximately 160,000 clones, around 86% found once. Sequenced sample: PBMCs. The receptors come from a girl aged 2-10 years in good health and CMV-seropositive.

The V call is TRBV29-1, the J call TRBJ2-2, with TRBD1 matching 11 bases. The CDR3 spans 13 residues. Per the germline V gene, CDR1 is SQVTM and CDR2 is ANQGSEA. Germline trimming cut 6 bases from V and 6 bases from J; bases unmatched to any gene: 3. DNA of the CDR3: TGCAGCGTCCTGGGACAGGGGGCCGGGGAGCTGTTTTTT. Translated: CSVLGQGAGELFF.

The rearrangement joins TRBV30 to TRBJ2-5; D uncertain. CDR3 size: 14 residues. Looked up from germline, CDR1 is GTSNPN and CDR2 is SVGIG (reference sequence). With 4 bases removed from V and 5 bases from J, the gap between germline ends came to 17 bases. The CDR3 spells CAWTYVGAHETQYF. The CDR3 DNA sequence: TGTGCCTGGACTTATGTCGGAGCGCACGAGACCCAGTACTTC.

The J gene is TRBJ2-7, the V gene TRBV5-8; no clear D gene. With 4 bases removed from V and 3 bases from J, the gap between germline ends came to 8 bases. The CDR3 is 12 residues long. Germline loops: CDR1 SGHTS, CDR2 YDEGEE. As DNA, the CDR3 is TGTGCCAGCAGCAGGCGAGGCTACGAGCAGTACTTC. Translating gives CASSRRGYEQYF.

This clone was seen a few times. The CDR3 DNA is TGTGCCAGCAGTTCAACTTTAGGGAGGAGGGTTAATAATGAAAAACTGTTTTTT. Its translation: CASSSTLGRRVNNEKLFF. This chain uses TRBV28 with TRBJ1-4; D remains unclear. This CDR3 comprises 18 residues. The germline gives CDR1 MDHEN, CDR2 SYDVKM. The V end was cut by 4 bases, the J end by 4 bases, with 22 bases between. Complete variable domain (other parts from reference TRBV28 and TRBJ1-4): DVKVTQSSRYLVKRTGEKVFLECVQDMDHENMFWYRQDPGLGLRLIYFSYDVKMKEKGDIPEGYSVSREKKERFSLILESASTNQTSMYLCASSSTLGRRVNNEKLFFGSGTQLSVL.

The rearrangement links TRBV5-1 to TRBJ1-1, with D unclear. V gave up 1 base and J gave up 1 base, with 20 bases separating them. Per the germline V gene, CDR1 is SGHRS and CDR2 is YFSETQ. This CDR3 spans 18 amino acids. CDR3 amino acids: CASSLNGRQRKKNTEAFF. The DNA of the CDR3 is TGCGCCAGCAGCTTGAACGGCAGACAACGGAAAAAGAACACTGAAGCTTTCTTT.

J is TRBJ2-5 and V is TRBV7-6; D gene uncertain. The V and J ends lost 1 base and 2 bases respectively, with 2 bases between them. This CDR3 has 12 residues. Germline V gene lookup returns CDR1 SGHVS and CDR2 FNYEAQ. The CDR3 spells CASSLVQETQYF. DNA of the CDR3: TGTGCCAGCAGCTTAGTACAAGAGACCCAGTACTTC. The complete variable domain, with remaining parts taken from reference TRBV7-6 and TRBJ2-5, reads GAGVSQSPRYKVTKRGQDVALRCDPISGHVSLYWYRQALGQGPEFLTYFNYEAQQDKSGLPNDRFSAERPEGSISTLTIQRTEQRDSAMYRCASSLVQETQYFGPGTRLLVL.

V and J are TRBV14 and TRBJ2-1, with 10 bases that match TRBD2. Germline CDR1 SGHDN, CDR2 FVKESK. V dropped 0 bases and J dropped 6; count of bases not matched to a gene: 8. The CDR3 is 17 amino acids. The CDR3 DNA reads as TGTGCCAGCAGCCAAGAGCGGCTAGCGGGAGCCGGCAATGAGCAGTTCTTC. This translates into CASSQERLAGAGNEQFF.